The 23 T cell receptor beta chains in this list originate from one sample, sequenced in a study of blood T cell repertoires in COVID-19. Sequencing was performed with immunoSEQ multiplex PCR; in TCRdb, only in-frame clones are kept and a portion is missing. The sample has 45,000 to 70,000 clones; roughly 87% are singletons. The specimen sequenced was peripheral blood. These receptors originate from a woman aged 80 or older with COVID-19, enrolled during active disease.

The CDR3 loop is CASGGPSLGNTIYF. In DNA, the CDR3 is TGCGCCAGCGGAGGTCCCTCTCTTGGAAACACCATATATTTT. V gene TRBV10-2 combines with J gene TRBJ1-3; D call uncertain. Germline V gene lookup returns CDR1 WSHSY and CDR2 SAAADI. Trimming took 8 bases from V and 3 from J, leaving 14 bases between them. The CDR3 runs to 14 residues.

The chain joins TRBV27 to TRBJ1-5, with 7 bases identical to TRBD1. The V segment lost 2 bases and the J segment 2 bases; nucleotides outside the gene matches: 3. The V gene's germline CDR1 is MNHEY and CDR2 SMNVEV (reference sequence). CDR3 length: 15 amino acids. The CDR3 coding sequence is TGTGCCAGCAGTTTAATAGGGGGCGGCAATCAGCCCCAGCATTTT. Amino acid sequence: CASSLIGGGNQPQHF.

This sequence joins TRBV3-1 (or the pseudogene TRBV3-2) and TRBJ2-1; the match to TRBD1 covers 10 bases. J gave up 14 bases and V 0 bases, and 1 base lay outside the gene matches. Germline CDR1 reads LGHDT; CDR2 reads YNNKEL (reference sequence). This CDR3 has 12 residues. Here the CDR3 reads CASSQDGTGEFF. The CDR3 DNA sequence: TGTGCCAGCAGCCAAGATGGGACAGGGGAGTTCTTC.

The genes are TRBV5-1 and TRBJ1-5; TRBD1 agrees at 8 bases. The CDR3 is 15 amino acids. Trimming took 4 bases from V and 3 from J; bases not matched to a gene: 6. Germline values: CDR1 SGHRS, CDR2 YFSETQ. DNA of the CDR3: TGCGCCAGCAGCCACGGGACAGGTAACAATCAGCCCCAGCATTTT. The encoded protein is CASSHGTGNNQPQHF.

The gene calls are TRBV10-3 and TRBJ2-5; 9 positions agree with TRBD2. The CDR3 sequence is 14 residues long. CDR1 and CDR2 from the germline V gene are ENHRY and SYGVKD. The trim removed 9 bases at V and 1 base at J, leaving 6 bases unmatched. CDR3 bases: TGTGCCATTTCTAGCGGGGACCGCCAAGAGACCCAGTACTTC. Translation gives CAISSGDRQETQYF.

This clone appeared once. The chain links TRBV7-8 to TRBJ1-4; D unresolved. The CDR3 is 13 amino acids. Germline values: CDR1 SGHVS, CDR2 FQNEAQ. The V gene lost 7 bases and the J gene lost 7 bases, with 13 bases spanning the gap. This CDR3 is CASTPLRGEKLFF. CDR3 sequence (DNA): TGTGCCAGCACCCCATTAAGAGGTGAAAAACTGTTTTTT.

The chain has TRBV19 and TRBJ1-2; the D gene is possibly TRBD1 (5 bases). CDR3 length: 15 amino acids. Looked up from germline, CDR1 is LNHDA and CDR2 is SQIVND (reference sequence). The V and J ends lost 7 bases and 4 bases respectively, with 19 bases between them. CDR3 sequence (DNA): TGTGCCAGTAACTTCGGGGAGGGGAGAGGCTATGGCTACACCTTC. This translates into CASNFGEGRGYGYTF.

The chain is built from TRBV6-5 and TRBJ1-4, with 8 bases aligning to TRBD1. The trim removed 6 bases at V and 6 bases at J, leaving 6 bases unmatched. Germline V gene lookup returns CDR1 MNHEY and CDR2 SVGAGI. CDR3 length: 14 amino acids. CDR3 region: CASSNRGVDEKLFF. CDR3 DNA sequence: TGTGCCAGCAGCAACAGGGGGGTAGATGAAAAACTGTTTTTT.

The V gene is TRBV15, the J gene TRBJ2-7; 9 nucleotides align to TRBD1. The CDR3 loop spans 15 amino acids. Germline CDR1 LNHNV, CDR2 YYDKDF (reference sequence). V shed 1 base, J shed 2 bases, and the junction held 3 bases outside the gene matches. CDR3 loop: CATSRVRDRAYEQYF. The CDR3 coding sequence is TGTGCCACCAGCAGAGTGAGGGACAGGGCCTACGAGCAGTACTTC.

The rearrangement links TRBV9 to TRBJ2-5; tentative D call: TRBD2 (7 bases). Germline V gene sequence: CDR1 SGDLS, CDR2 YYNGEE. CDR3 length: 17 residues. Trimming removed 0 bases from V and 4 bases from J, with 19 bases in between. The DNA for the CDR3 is TGTGCCAGCAGCGTAGCCGGTGGGGGGGCGGCAAGAGAGACCCAGTACTTC. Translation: CASSVAGGGAARETQYF.

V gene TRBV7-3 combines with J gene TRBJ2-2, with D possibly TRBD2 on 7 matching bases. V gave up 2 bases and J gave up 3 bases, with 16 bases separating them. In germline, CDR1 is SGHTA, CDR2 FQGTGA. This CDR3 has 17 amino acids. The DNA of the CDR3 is TGTGCCAGCAGCTTATTGGGCGGGGGCGTGTACACCGGGGAGCTGTTTTTT. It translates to CASSLLGGGVYTGELFF. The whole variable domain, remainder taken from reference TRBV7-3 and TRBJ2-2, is GAGVSQTPSNKVTEKGKYVELRCDPISGHTALYWYRQSLGQGPEFLIYFQGTGAADDSGLPNDRFFAVRPEGSVSTLKIQRTERGDSAVYLCASSLLGGGVYTGELFFGEGSRLTVL.

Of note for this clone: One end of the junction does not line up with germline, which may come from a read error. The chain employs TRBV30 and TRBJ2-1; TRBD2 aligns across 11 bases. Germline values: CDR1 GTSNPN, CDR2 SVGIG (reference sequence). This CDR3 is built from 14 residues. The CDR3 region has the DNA TGTGCCTGGAGTGTACAAGCTAGCGGGGGGTCTTTGATCTTC. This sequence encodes CAWSVQASGGSLIF.

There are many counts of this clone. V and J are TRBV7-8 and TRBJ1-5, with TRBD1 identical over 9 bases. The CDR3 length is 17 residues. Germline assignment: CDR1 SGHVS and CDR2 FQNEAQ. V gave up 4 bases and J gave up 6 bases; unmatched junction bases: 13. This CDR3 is CASSSSPYRGRSQPQHF. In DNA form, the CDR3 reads TGTGCCAGCAGCTCGTCACCCTACAGGGGGCGAAGTCAGCCCCAGCATTTT.

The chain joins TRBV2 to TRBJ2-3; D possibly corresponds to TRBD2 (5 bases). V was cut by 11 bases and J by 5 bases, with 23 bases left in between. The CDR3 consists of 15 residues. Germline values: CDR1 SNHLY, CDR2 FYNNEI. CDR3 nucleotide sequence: TGTGCCTCCGAGGACTGGTCCCGAGGGCGAGATACGCAGTATTTT. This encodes CASEDWSRGRDTQYF.

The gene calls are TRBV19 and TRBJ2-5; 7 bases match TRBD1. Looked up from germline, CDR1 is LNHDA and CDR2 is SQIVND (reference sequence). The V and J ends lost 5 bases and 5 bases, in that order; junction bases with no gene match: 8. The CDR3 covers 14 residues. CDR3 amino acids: CASSPTQGKETQYF. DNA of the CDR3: TGTGCCAGTAGTCCCACACAGGGGAAGGAGACCCAGTACTTC.

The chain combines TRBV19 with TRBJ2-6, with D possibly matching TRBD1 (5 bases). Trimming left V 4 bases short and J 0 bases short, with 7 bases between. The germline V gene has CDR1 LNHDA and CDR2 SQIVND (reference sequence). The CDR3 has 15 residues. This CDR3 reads CASSKDNSGANVLTF. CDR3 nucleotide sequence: TGTGCCAGTAGTAAGGACAACTCTGGGGCCAACGTCCTGACTTTC.

The CDR3 loop reads CASSEPGLARSSYEQYF. DNA for the CDR3: TGTGCCAGCAGTGAACCGGGACTAGCGCGGAGCTCCTACGAGCAGTACTTC. The chain joins TRBV6-1 to TRBJ2-7, with 10 positions matching TRBD2. Germline lookup yields CDR1 MNHNS and CDR2 SASEGT. Trimming at V came to 2 bases and at J to 0 bases, leaving 7 bases not matched to a gene. The CDR3 runs 17 residues.

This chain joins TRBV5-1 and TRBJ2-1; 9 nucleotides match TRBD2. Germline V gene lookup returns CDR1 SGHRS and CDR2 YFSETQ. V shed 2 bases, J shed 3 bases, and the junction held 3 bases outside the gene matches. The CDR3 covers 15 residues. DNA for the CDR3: TGCGCCAGCAGCTTAGCGGGGGGAAACTACAATGAGCAGTTCTTC. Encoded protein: CASSLAGGNYNEQFF.

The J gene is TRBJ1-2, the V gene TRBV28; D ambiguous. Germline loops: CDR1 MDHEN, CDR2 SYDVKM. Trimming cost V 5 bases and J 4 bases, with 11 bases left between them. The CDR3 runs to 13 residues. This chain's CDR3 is CASSLDIGYGYTF. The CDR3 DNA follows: TGTGCCAGCAGTCTTGACATCGGCTATGGCTACACCTTC.

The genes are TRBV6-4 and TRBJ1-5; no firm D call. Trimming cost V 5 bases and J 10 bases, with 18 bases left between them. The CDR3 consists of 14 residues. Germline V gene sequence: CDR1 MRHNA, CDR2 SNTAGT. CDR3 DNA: TGTGCCAGCAGTATGACGGCAGGTAAAACTCCCCAGCATTTT. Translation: CASSMTAGKTPQHF.

The chain's CDR3 is CASSPGQGLETQYF. In DNA, the CDR3 is TGCGCCAGCAGCCCGGGACAGGGATTAGAGACCCAGTACTTC. The chain joins TRBV4-1 to TRBJ2-5, with 9 nucleotides matching TRBD1. CDR3 length: 14 amino acids. Per the germline V gene, CDR1 is MGHRA and CDR2 is YSYEKL. The junction had 4 bases not matched to a gene; V was cut back by 4 bases and J by 4 bases.

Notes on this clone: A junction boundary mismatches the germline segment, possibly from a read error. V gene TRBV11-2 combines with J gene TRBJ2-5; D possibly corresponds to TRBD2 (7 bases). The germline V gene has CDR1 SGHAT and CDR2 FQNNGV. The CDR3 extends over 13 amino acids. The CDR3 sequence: CASSPAGGPETNF. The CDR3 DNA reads TGTGCCAGCAGCCCTGCCGGGGGGCCCGAAACGAACTTC.

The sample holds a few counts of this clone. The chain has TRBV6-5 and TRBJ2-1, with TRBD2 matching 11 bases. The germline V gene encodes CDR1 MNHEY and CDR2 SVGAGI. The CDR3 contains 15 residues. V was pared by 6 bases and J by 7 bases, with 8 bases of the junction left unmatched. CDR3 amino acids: CASRPLAGGGNEQFF. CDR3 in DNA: TGTGCCAGCAGGCCCCTAGCGGGGGGTGGAAATGAGCAGTTCTTC.